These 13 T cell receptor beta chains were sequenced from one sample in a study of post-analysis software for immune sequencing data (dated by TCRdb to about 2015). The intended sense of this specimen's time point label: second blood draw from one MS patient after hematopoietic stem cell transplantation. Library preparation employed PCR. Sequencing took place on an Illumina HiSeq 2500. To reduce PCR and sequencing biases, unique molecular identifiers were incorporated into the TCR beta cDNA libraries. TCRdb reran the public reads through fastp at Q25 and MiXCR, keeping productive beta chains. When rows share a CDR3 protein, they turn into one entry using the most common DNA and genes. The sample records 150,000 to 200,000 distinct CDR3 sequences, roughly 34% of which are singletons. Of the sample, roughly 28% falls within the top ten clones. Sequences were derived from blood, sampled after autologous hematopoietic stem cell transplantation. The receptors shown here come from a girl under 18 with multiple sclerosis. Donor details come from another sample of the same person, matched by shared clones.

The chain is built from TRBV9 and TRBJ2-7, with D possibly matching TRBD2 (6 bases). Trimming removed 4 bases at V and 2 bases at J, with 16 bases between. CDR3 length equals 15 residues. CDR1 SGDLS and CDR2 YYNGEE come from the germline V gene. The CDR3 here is CASSPRGSGAYEQYF. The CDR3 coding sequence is TGTGCCAGCAGCCCCCGGGGTAGCGGCGCCTACGAGCAGTACTTC.

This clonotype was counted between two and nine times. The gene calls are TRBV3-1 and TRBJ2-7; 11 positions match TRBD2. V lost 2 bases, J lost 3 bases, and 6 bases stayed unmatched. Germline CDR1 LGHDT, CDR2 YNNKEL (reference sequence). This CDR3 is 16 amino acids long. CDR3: CASSQPGTSGDYEQYF. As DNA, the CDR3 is TGTGCCAGCAGCCAACCAGGGACTAGCGGAGACTACGAGCAGTACTTC.

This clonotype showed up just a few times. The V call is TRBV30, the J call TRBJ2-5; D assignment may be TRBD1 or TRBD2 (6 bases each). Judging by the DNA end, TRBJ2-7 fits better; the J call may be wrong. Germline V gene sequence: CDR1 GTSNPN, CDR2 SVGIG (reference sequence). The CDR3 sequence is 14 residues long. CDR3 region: CAWSVPPGGPEQYF. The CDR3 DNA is TGTGCCTGGAGTGTACCCCCCGGGGGCCCCGAGCAGTACTTC.

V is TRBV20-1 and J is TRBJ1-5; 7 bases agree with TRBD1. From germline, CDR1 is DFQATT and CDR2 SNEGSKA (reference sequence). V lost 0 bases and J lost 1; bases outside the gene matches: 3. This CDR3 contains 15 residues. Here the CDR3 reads CSAREWGQSNQPQHF. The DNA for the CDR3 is TGCAGTGCTAGAGAGTGGGGACAGAGCAATCAGCCCCAGCATTTT.

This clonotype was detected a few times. In nucleotides, the CDR3 is TGTGCCAGCAGCCAAGCTGGGGAGCTGTTTTTT. It specifies CASSQAGELFF. The rearrangement joins TRBV3-1 to TRBJ2-2; D not resolved. The V end was cut by 1 base, the J end by 8 bases, with 2 bases between. This CDR3 contains 11 residues. Germline CDR1 LGHDT, CDR2 YNNKEL (reference sequence).

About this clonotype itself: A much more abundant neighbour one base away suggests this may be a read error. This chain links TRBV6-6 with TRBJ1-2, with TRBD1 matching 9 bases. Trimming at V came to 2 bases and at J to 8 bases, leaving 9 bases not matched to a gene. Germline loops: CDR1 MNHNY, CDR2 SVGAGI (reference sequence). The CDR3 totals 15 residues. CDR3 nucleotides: TGTGCCAGCAGTTACATGGGACAGGGAAGGGGAGGCTACACCTTC. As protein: CASSYMGQGRGGYTF.

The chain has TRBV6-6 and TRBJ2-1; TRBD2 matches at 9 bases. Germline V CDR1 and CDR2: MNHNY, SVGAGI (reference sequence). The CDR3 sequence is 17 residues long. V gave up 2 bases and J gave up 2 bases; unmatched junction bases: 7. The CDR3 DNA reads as TGTGCCAGCAGTTACGGTCGGCGGGAGGGGACCTACAATGAGCAGTTCTTC. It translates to CASSYGRREGTYNEQFF.

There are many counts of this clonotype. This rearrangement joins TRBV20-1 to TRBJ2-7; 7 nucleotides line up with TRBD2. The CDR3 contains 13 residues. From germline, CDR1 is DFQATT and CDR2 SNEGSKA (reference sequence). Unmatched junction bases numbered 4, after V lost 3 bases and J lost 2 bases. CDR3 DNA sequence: TGCAGTGCTAGGGAGCTAGCGGCCTACGAGCAGTACTTC. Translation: CSARELAAYEQYF.

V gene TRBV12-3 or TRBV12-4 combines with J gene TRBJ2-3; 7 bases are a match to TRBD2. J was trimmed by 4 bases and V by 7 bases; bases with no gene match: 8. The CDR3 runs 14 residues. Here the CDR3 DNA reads TGTGCCAGCACAGCGGGGCTCAGCGCAGATACGCAGTATTTT. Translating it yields CASTAGLSADTQYF.

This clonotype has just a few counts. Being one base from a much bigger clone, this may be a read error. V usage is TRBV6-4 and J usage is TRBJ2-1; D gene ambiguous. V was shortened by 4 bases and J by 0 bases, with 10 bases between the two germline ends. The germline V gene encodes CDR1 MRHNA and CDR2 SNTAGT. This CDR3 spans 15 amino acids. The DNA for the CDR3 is TGTGCCAGCAGTGGCGCGGCAGGCTCCTACAATGAGCAGTTCTTC. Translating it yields CASSGAAGSYNEQFF.

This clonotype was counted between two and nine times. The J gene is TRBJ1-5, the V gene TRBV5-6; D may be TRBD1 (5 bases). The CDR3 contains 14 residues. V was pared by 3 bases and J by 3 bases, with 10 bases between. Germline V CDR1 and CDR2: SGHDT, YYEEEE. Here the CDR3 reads CASSWGRNNQPQHF. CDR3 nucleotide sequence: TGTGCCAGCAGCTGGGGCAGGAACAATCAGCCCCAGCATTTT.

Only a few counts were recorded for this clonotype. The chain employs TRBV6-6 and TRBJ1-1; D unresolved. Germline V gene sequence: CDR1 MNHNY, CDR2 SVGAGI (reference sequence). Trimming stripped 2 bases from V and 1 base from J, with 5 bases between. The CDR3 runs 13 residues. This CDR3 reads CASSYDWNTEAFF. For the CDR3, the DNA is TGTGCCAGCAGTTACGACTGGAACACTGAAGCTTTCTTT.

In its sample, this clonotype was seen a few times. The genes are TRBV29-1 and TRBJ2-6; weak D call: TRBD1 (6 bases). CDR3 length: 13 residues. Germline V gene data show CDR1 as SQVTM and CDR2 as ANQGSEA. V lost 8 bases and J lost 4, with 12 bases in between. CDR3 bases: TGCAGCTCCAGGGGACCCGGGGCCAACGTCCTGACTTTC. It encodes CSSRGPGANVLTF.